These 16 T cell receptor beta chains originate from one sample sequenced in a study of cytomegalovirus exposure and HLA in healthy donors (dated by TCRdb to about 2017). The library was obtained by the immunoSEQ multiplex PCR assay. The multiplex PCR relied on a mix of 60 forward primers for TCR Vbeta segments and 13 reverse primers for TCR Jbeta segments. Entries here come from immuneACCESS through TCRdb and include only in-frame sequences with V and J called. Some clones fail to appear in such tables; in the studies checked, an unresolved V gene covers under half of the shortfall, and the cause of the remainder is unknown. A total of about 160,000 clones appear in this sample, around 67% of them only once. The ten largest account for around 4.5% of the sample. The specimen sequenced was PBMCs. Receptors originate from a woman younger than 30 in good health and CMV-seropositive.

The chain carries TRBV6-1 and TRBJ1-1, with a possible D match to TRBD1 (6 bases). Trimming removed 5 bases at V and 11 bases at J, with 15 bases between. This CDR3 comprises 12 residues. Per germline, CDR1 MNHNS and CDR2 SASEGT. DNA for the CDR3: TGTGCCAGCAGTTTCGACAGGAGCGATGCTTTCTTT. This gives the protein CASSFDRSDAFF.

The CDR3 DNA is TGTGCCAGCAGCTTATCGGTTTACACCGGGGAGCTGTTTTTT. Translating gives CASSLSVYTGELFF. The V call is TRBV5-7, the J call TRBJ2-2; D gene ambiguous. TRBV5-7 is flagged as an ORF with uncertain function. This CDR3 comprises 14 residues. The V end was cut by 2 bases, the J end by 3 bases, with 8 bases between.

This rearrangement joins TRBV6-5 to TRBJ1-2; TRBD1 is a possible D gene (6 bases). Per the germline V gene, CDR1 is MNHEY and CDR2 is SVGAGI. This CDR3 has 15 amino acids. Trimming stripped 0 bases from V and 4 bases from J, with 12 bases between. Here the CDR3 DNA reads TGTGCCAGCAGTTACTCGGGGGGCGGGGGCTATGGCTACACCTTC. This codes for CASSYSGGGGYGYTF.

The chain's CDR3 is CASSPGGPRAYEQYF. The CDR3 DNA sequence: TGCGCCAGCAGCCCCGGGGGGCCCAGAGCTTACGAGCAGTACTTC. The chain joins TRBV4-1 to TRBJ2-5, with D perhaps TRBD2 (7 bases). TRBJ2-7 explains the end of the DNA better; the J call may be wrong. The CDR3 is 15 residues long. Per germline, CDR1 MGHRA and CDR2 YSYEKL.

The chain has TRBV9 and TRBJ1-5; TRBD1 agrees at 7 bases. The J segment lost 5 bases and the V segment lost 4 bases, leaving 9 bases of the junction unmatched. Germline CDR1 SGDLS, CDR2 YYNGEE. The CDR3 loop spans 15 amino acids. The CDR3 is CASSRQGNGYQPQHF. The CDR3 bases are TGTGCCAGCAGCCGACAGGGAAATGGGTATCAGCCCCAGCATTTT.

This sequence joins TRBV6-1 and TRBJ1-5; TRBD1 is a possible D gene (5 bases). V was clipped by 4 bases and J by 3 bases, with 10 bases between them. This CDR3 spans 14 amino acids. CDR1 and CDR2 from the germline V gene are MNHNS and SASEGT. CDR3 DNA: TGTGCCAGCAGTGCAACGACAGCCAATCAGCCCCAGCATTTT. Translating it yields CASSATTANQPQHF.

The J gene is TRBJ2-3, the V gene TRBV7-9; 9 nucleotides match TRBD2. Looked up from germline, CDR1 is SEHNR and CDR2 is FQNEAQ (reference sequence). This CDR3 comprises 19 residues. After removal of 2 bases from V and 0 bases from J, the junction contained 12 bases not matched to a gene. The CDR3 sequence is CASSLTTAGGPTSTDTQYF. CDR3 nucleotide sequence: TGTGCCAGCAGCTTAACCACAGCGGGGGGACCGACTAGCACAGATACGCAGTATTTT.

The chain joins TRBV5-8 to TRBJ1-1; D unresolved. V was pared by 3 bases and J by 6 bases, with 9 bases between. The CDR3 consists of 12 residues. The V gene's germline CDR1 is SGHTS and CDR2 YDEGEE. Here the CDR3 reads CASSYEGAEAFF. Written as DNA, the CDR3 is TGTGCCAGCAGCTACGAGGGCGCTGAAGCTTTCTTT.

V is TRBV28 and J is TRBJ2-7; tentatively, D is TRBD2 (5 bases). Germline assignment: CDR1 MDHEN and CDR2 SYDVKM. The germline V and J ends were trimmed by 5 bases and 0 bases, with 14 bases remaining between them. This CDR3 comprises 15 residues. The CDR3 DNA follows: TGTGCCAGCAGTAAGGGTGGCGGAGGCTCCTACGAGCAGTACTTC. Its translation is CASSKGGGGSYEQYF.

There are a few counts of this clone. The genes are TRBV4-1 and TRBJ2-7; 13 positions match TRBD2. V shed 7 bases and J 7 bases; nucleotides not matched to a gene: 10. The CDR3 length is 15 residues. Germline V gene data show CDR1 as MGHRA and CDR2 as YSYEKL. This chain's CDR3 is CASTSGTSGISEQYF. The CDR3 bases are TGCGCCAGCACCTCGGGGACTAGCGGGATTTCAGAGCAGTACTTC.

This clone was seen only a few times. The V gene is TRBV27, the J gene TRBJ2-1, with a possible D match to TRBD1 (5 bases). V was pared by 3 bases and J by 6 bases, with 15 bases between. There are 15 residues in the CDR3. The germline gives CDR1 MNHEY, CDR2 SMNVEV (reference sequence). The CDR3 is CASSFGVQGANEQFF. The CDR3 nucleotides read TGTGCCAGCAGTTTTGGGGTCCAAGGGGCCAATGAGCAGTTCTTC.

This chain links TRBV27 with TRBJ1-2; D possibly corresponds to TRBD1 (6 bases). The germline gives CDR1 MNHEY, CDR2 SMNVEV (reference sequence). CDR3 length: 15 amino acids. V lost 2 bases to trimming and J lost 5 bases, with 15 bases between them. CDR3 loop: CASSLGRGWPYGYTF. CDR3 DNA: TGTGCCAGCAGTTTAGGGAGGGGGTGGCCTTATGGCTACACCTTC.

The J gene is TRBJ2-5, the V gene TRBV6-1, with 7 positions matching TRBD1. The DNA end is more similar to TRBJ2-7, so the J call may be wrong. This CDR3 is built from 14 residues. Germline assignment: CDR1 MNHNS and CDR2 SASEGT. This CDR3 is CASSRDRASYEQYF. As DNA, the CDR3 is TGTGCCAGCAGCCGGGACAGAGCCTCCTACGAGCAGTACTTC.

This clone turned up a few times. This sequence joins TRBV18 and TRBJ1-1; D gene unclear. CDR3 length: 13 amino acids. Trimming stripped 8 bases from V and 7 bases from J, with 17 bases between. Per the germline V gene, CDR1 is KGHSH and CDR2 is LQKENI. CDR3 region: CASRGSIKIEAFF. The CDR3, as DNA: TGTGCCAGCAGAGGGTCGATAAAGATTGAAGCTTTCTTT.

V is TRBV5-8 and J is TRBJ1-1; D uncertain. The CDR3 extends over 15 amino acids. V was cut by 4 bases and J by 3 bases, with 16 bases left in between. Germline V gives CDR1 SGHTS, CDR2 YDEGEE. The DNA for the CDR3 is TGTGCCAGCAGCCCCACAACAGTATGGTACACTGAAGCTTTCTTT. This gives the protein CASSPTTVWYTEAFF.

This clone has a handful of counts. V is TRBV7-3 and J is TRBJ2-6; D unclear. The CDR3 length is 15 residues. V was cut by 5 bases and J by 1 base, with 9 bases left in between. CDR1 SGHTA and CDR2 FQGTGA come from the germline V gene. CDR3 in amino acids: CASSPTRSGANVLTF. The CDR3 bases are TGTGCCAGCAGCCCCACTCGGTCTGGGGCCAACGTCCTGACTTTC.